This T cell receptor beta chain was captured in a study of shared clonotypes between healthy human individuals. Findings of the study overall: In having few donors, the study represented limited genetic and exposure-history diversity. Estimated richness values were generally larger in naive subsets than in memory subsets. A handful of donors had about 5.1% of their naive CD4 clonotypes in common.

On this clone: The antigen remains undetermined.

Germline V gene sequence: CDR1 SEHNR, CDR2 FQNEAQ (reference sequence). CDR3 length: 17 residues. Trimming left V 1 base short and J 3 bases short, with 18 bases between. This table comes from immunoSEQ multiplex PCR, and its TCRdb copy is limited to in-frame clones, with some not included. Of some 1,100,000 clones listed, about 84% are singletons. This receptor was obtained from a man aged 18-30 years in good health. Some clones in this sample may be carry-over from other donors' samples. The chain joins TRBV7-9 to TRBJ1-1; D perhaps matches TRBD1 (6 bases). The sequenced material came from memory CD4+ T cells from PBMCs. Subset noted: CD45RA-negative fraction. The CDR3 protein is CASSLVFGGAWDTEAFF. The CDR3 DNA sequence: TGTGCCAGCAGCTTAGTTTTCGGGGGCGCATGGGACACTGAAGCTTTCTTT.